The 27 T cell receptor beta chains below were found in one sample sequenced in a study of control samples from healthy donors and cancer patients. The repertoire was sequenced with immunoSEQ multiplex PCR; TCRdb's copy has only in-frame clones and lacks some. The data show some 150,000 clones, with approximately 94% seen just once and about 5.6% held by the top ten. The sequenced material came from blood. All receptors come from a man aged 40-49 years in good health.

The gene calls are TRBV10-2 and TRBJ1-4; D not resolved. The ends were cut back, 2 bases at V and 7 bases at J, with 11 bases in the middle. Germline V gives CDR1 WSHSY, CDR2 SAAADI. The CDR3 runs 14 residues. The CDR3 loop reads CASSEAGSGEKLFF. CDR3 nucleotides: TGCGCCAGCAGTGAGGCCGGGTCGGGTGAAAAACTGTTTTTT.

The chain carries TRBV27 and TRBJ1-1; D perhaps matches TRBD1 (6 bases). V lost 8 bases to trimming and J lost 3 bases, with 13 bases between them. The CDR3 covers 13 residues. CDR1 is MNHEY and CDR2 is SMNVEV in the germline V gene (reference sequence). The CDR3 nucleotides are TGTGCCAGCCGAACAGGGATGGACACTGAAGCTTTCTTT. The encoded protein is CASRTGMDTEAFF.

Worth noting for this clone: The sample carries other DNA sequences with the same CDR3. The chain uses TRBV6-5 and TRBJ1-1; D is ambiguous. The CDR3 sequence is 13 residues long. V was clipped by 0 bases and J by 3 bases, with 5 bases between them. Germline CDR1 is MNHEY and CDR2 is SVGAGI. In nucleotides, the CDR3 is TGTGCCAGCAGTTACTCGAAGTACACTGAAGCTTTCTTT. Protein product: CASSYSKYTEAFF.

This sequence joins TRBV6-1 and TRBJ1-1; 7 bases match TRBD1. The germline CDR1 and CDR2 sequences are MNHNS and SASEGT. Trimming cost V 3 bases and J 2 bases; bases outside gene matches: 9. CDR3 length equals 16 residues. CDR3 sequence reads: CASSESGTAINTEAFF. CDR3 DNA: TGTGCCAGCAGTGAGTCCGGGACAGCAATCAACACTGAAGCTTTCTTT.

This chain joins TRBV5-8 and TRBJ1-1; 8 nucleotides line up with TRBD1. Germline V gene data show CDR1 as SGHTS and CDR2 as YDEGEE. J gave up 1 base and V 4 bases, and 12 bases lay outside the gene matches. The CDR3 consists of 17 residues. The CDR3 nucleotides read TGTGCCAGCAGCCCCGAATTCGGGACAGGAACGAACACTGAAGCTTTCTTT. It yields the protein CASSPEFGTGTNTEAFF.

The genes are TRBV7-2 and TRBJ1-2; 7 nucleotides match TRBD1. The CDR3 has 13 amino acids. V gave up 5 bases and J gave up 7 bases; unmatched junction bases: 7. CDR1 and CDR2 from the germline V gene are SGHTA and FQGNSA. The chain's CDR3 is CASSPDRTAGYTF. The CDR3 bases are TGTGCCAGCAGCCCGGACAGGACGGCTGGCTACACCTTC.

This clone was counted a single time. The gene calls are TRBV29-1 and TRBJ2-7, with D perhaps matching TRBD2 (5 bases). Trimming stripped 7 bases from V and 4 bases from J, with 11 bases between. CDR3 length equals 11 residues. Germline assignment: CDR1 SQVTM and CDR2 ANQGSEA. CDR3 DNA sequence: TGCAGCGCAAGGACTGGTTACGAGCAGTACTTC. Protein sequence: CSARTGYEQYF.

This chain links TRBV29-1 with TRBJ1-1; tentative D call: TRBD1 (5 bases). The CDR3 extends over 12 amino acids. Per the germline V gene, CDR1 is SQVTM and CDR2 is ANQGSEA. V gave up 7 bases and J gave up 3 bases, with 12 bases separating them. CDR3 loop: CSADPGDTEAFF. DNA for the CDR3: TGCAGCGCTGACCCGGGGGACACTGAAGCTTTCTTT.

J is TRBJ2-7 and V is TRBV4-1; maybe TRBD2 (5 bases). V was trimmed by 4 bases and J by 0 bases, leaving 16 bases between them. CDR3 length equals 16 residues. CDR1 and CDR2 from the germline V gene are MGHRA and YSYEKL. The CDR3 DNA sequence: TGCGCCAGCAGCCCTCATAAGCGGACGAGCTCCTACGAGCAGTACTTC. This sequence encodes CASSPHKRTSSYEQYF.

The chain employs TRBV7-6 and TRBJ2-6; D is ambiguous. The V end was cut by 8 bases, the J end by 3 bases, with 11 bases between. This CDR3 is built from 14 residues. Germline lookup yields CDR1 SGHVS and CDR2 FNYEAQ. The CDR3 sequence is CASGSILGANVLTF. CDR3 nucleotides: TGTGCCAGCGGATCCATACTTGGGGCCAACGTCCTGACTTTC.

V usage is TRBV6-6 and J usage is TRBJ2-2, with 10 bases fitting TRBD1. Trimming removed 5 bases from V and 4 bases from J; junction bases left unmatched: 7. From germline, CDR1 is MNHNY and CDR2 SVGAGI (reference sequence). The CDR3 totals 16 residues. DNA of the CDR3: TGTGCCAGCAGTCCCCCGGGACAGGGGAGCACCGGGGAGCTGTTTTTT. Its translation: CASSPPGQGSTGELFF.

The CDR3 sequence: CASSTTPIGSEQYF. The CDR3 nucleotides read TGTGCCAGCAGCACAACCCCAATCGGGAGCGAGCAGTACTTC. The V and J genes are TRBV7-8 and TRBJ2-7; weak D call: TRBD2 (6 bases). The V gene's germline CDR1 is SGHVS and CDR2 FQNEAQ. With 5 bases removed from V and 6 bases from J, the gap between germline ends came to 17 bases. This CDR3 comprises 14 residues.

This rearrangement joins TRBV19 to TRBJ1-3, with D tentatively TRBD1 (5 bases). V was clipped by 7 bases and J by 0 bases, with 10 bases between them. In germline, CDR1 is LNHDA, CDR2 SQIVND (reference sequence). This CDR3 has 14 amino acids. The CDR3 DNA reads TGTGCCAGTACCCGGACACGCTCTGGAAACACCATATATTTT. Protein sequence: CASTRTRSGNTIYF.

This sequence joins TRBV2 and TRBJ2-7, with D unresolved. The V end was cut by 2 bases, the J end by 3 bases, with 14 bases between. CDR1 is SNHLY, CDR2 FYNNEI, per germline. The CDR3 is 15 residues long. The CDR3 here is CASSERQLGSYEQYF. DNA of the CDR3: TGTGCCAGCAGTGAAAGGCAGCTGGGAAGCTACGAGCAGTACTTC.

The chain recombines TRBV24-1 with TRBJ2-2; 7 nucleotides line up with TRBD2. CDR3 length: 18 amino acids. Per germline, CDR1 KGHDR and CDR2 SFDVKD. V lost 4 bases to trimming and J lost 4 bases; unmatched junction nucleotides: 14. This CDR3 reads CATSDPGRGGSGTGELFF. The CDR3 DNA reads TGTGCCACCAGTGACCCCGGACGGGGAGGGAGCGGCACCGGGGAGCTGTTTTTT.

The chain is built from TRBV27 and TRBJ1-5, with a tentative D call TRBD1 (5 bases). The CDR3 is made up of 15 amino acids. Germline loops: CDR1 MNHEY, CDR2 SMNVEV (reference sequence). V lost 3 bases and J lost 2, with 11 bases in between. CDR3 amino acids: CASSFAGGGNQPQHF. The CDR3 DNA sequence: TGTGCCAGCAGTTTCGCGGGGGGTGGCAATCAGCCCCAGCATTTT.

CDR3 sequence reads: CASLQYENYGYTF. CDR3 DNA sequence: TGTGCCAGCCTCCAGTACGAGAACTATGGCTACACCTTC. This sequence joins TRBV7-9 and TRBJ1-2; the D is unclear. Trimming took off 8 bases at V and 2 bases at J, with 12 bases between the two ends. CDR1 and CDR2 (germline): SEHNR, FQNEAQ (reference sequence). This CDR3 is built from 13 residues.

This chain uses TRBV27 with TRBJ2-7; a possible D gene is TRBD1 (6 bases). CDR3 size: 13 residues. Germline lookup yields CDR1 MNHEY and CDR2 SMNVEV (reference sequence). Trimming removed 4 bases at V and 6 bases at J, with 13 bases between. The CDR3 nucleotides read TGTGCCAGCAGTTGGCAGGGGCCTAGCGAGCAGTACTTC. Its translation is CASSWQGPSEQYF.

J is TRBJ2-7 and V is TRBV7-9; perhaps TRBD2 as D (6 bases). The germline V and J ends were trimmed by 5 bases and 2 bases, with 10 bases remaining between them. The germline V gene encodes CDR1 SEHNR and CDR2 FQNEAQ (reference sequence). CDR3 size: 13 residues. CDR3 sequence: CASSETGAYEQYF. DNA of the CDR3: TGTGCCAGCAGCGAAACGGGGGCCTACGAGCAGTACTTC.

The rearrangement links TRBV18 to TRBJ1-4, with D possibly TRBD1 on 6 matching bases. Germline V gene lookup returns CDR1 KGHSH and CDR2 LQKENI. V was pared by 4 bases and J by 5 bases, with 14 bases between. This CDR3 is 15 amino acids long. CDR3 in amino acids: CASSLSQGLNEKLFF. As DNA, the CDR3 is TGTGCCAGCTCACTTTCACAGGGATTGAATGAAAAACTGTTTTTT.

The J gene is TRBJ1-5, the V gene TRBV28; D remains ambiguous. This CDR3 comprises 14 residues. Germline lookup yields CDR1 MDHEN and CDR2 SYDVKM. Trimming pared 5 bases from V and 3 bases from J, leaving 11 bases between. In nucleotides, the CDR3 is TGTGCCAGCAGTGCCCCGAGGGCCAATCAGCCCCAGCATTTT. Amino acid sequence: CASSAPRANQPQHF.

The gene calls are TRBV6-2 or TRBV6-3 and TRBJ2-1, with D possibly TRBD1 on 5 matching bases. The CDR3 is 11 residues long. Per germline, CDR1 MNHEY and CDR2 SVGEGT. Trimming pared 6 bases from V and 6 bases from J, leaving 6 bases between. CDR3 coding DNA: TGTGCCAGCAGCAGGGTCAATGAGCAGTTCTTC. This translates into CASSRVNEQFF.

The gene calls are TRBV7-3 and TRBJ2-1; no reliable D call. Per germline, CDR1 SGHTA and CDR2 FQGTGA. There are 15 residues in the CDR3. V lost 5 bases and J 4 bases, leaving 15 bases between the germline ends. The CDR3 bases are TGTGCCAGCAGCCGAACGGACCAGGTTTACAATGAGCAGTTCTTC. Protein product: CASSRTDQVYNEQFF.

The chain employs TRBV6-5 and TRBJ2-7; TRBD1 matches at 11 bases. Germline CDR1 is MNHEY and CDR2 is SVGAGI. The CDR3 spans 15 residues. V dropped 6 bases and J dropped 4; count of bases not matched to a gene: 8. CDR3 in amino acids: CASRRGTGGLYEQYF. The CDR3 nucleotides read TGTGCCAGCAGAAGAGGGACAGGGGGTCTGTACGAGCAGTACTTC.

This chain links TRBV12-3 or TRBV12-4 with TRBJ1-1; no clear D. The V gene lost 2 bases and the J gene lost 7 bases, with 11 bases spanning the gap. This CDR3 has 13 amino acids. The CDR3: CASSLPRVVEAFF. The CDR3 nucleotides are TGTGCCAGCAGTTTACCCCGGGTGGTTGAAGCTTTCTTT.

This clone was seen only once. The chain has TRBV6-1 and TRBJ1-6, with unresolved D. Germline lookup yields CDR1 MNHNS and CDR2 SASEGT. Deletions cut 1 base from V and 10 bases from J, with 8 bases between. The CDR3 loop spans 13 amino acids. The DNA of the CDR3 is TGTGCCAGCAGTGAAGTTGGGAACTCACCCCTCCACTTT. This encodes CASSEVGNSPLHF.

The chain recombines TRBV6-5 with TRBJ1-3, with D uncertain. The V gene lost 7 bases and the J gene lost 0 bases, with 7 bases spanning the gap. Germline values: CDR1 MNHEY, CDR2 SVGAGI. This CDR3 spans 13 amino acids. The CDR3 bases are TGTGCCAGCACGGCAGGCTCTGGAAACACCATATATTTT. The encoded protein is CASTAGSGNTIYF.